This T cell receptor (beta chain) emerged from a study of Ad26.COV2.S vaccination and SARS-CoV-2 variants. Overall study: Into the muscle, Ad26.COV2.S was dosed once or twice, 56 days apart.

Generated by immunoSEQ multiplex PCR, the TCRdb table keeps only in-frame clones and is missing some. The top ten clones hold about 7.4% of a sample with approximately 350,000 clones, roughly four fifths of them seen once. Stated treatment: roughly 19 received Ad26.COV2.S at low or high dose, single or two shots; 5 received placebo; per-sample allocation not given. Day 63 after the first vaccine or placebo injection was the time point for sampling. The administered vaccine (an Ad26 vector) expressed Wuhan-strain SARS-CoV-2 spike. The source is a person between 18 and 65 years old who received the Ad26.COV2.S COVID-19 vaccine or a placebo. Here the sequenced sample was peripheral blood, taken in a trial of Ad26.COV2.S vaccine versus placebo.

CDR3 coding DNA: TGTGCCAGCAGCTTAGCCCTGCCTGACAGGGAGAATTCACCCCTCCACTTT. This translates into CASSLALPDRENSPLHF. V usage is TRBV7-9 and J usage is TRBJ1-6, with 7 positions matching TRBD1. J was trimmed by 7 bases and V by 0 bases; bases with no gene match: 9. The length of the CDR3 is 17 residues. Germline-derived CDR1 and CDR2 are SEHNR and FQNEAQ (reference sequence).